The present T cell receptor beta chain was sequenced within a study of T cells after posttransplantation cyclophosphamide. Points from the study as a whole: Later blood repertoires were often dominated by clones from the donor CD8+ memory compartment. Tissue-infiltrating T cells from skin or gut overlapped little with blood T cells. After PTCy, TRB diversity resembled that of CNI/methotrexate controls.

The assay was immunoSEQ multiplex PCR, and TCRdb's table has in-frame clones only and misses some. The sample has fewer than 55,000 clones, none seen only once; the top ten hold about 2.5%. This clone was counted many times. Its specificity is not known. The CDR3 consists of 16 residues. Germline CDR1 SGHKS, CDR2 YYEKEE (reference sequence). V was pared by 4 bases and J by 7 bases, with 10 bases of the junction left unmatched. The related graft donor's blood sample was taken on the day of bone marrow donation. This sequence was found in a man aged 40-49 years in good health, CMV-negative, and a related stem cell transplant donor. Sequences were obtained from PBMCs. The V call is TRBV5-5, the J call TRBJ2-2, with 10 bases that match TRBD2. The CDR3 is CASSPTLAGGVGELFF. CDR3 nucleotides: TGTGCCAGCAGCCCCACTTTAGCGGGGGGTGTCGGGGAGCTGTTTTTT.